This TCR beta chain was recorded in a study of T cell repertoires in cytomegalovirus infection. Background on the study: Public TCR beta signature analysis indicated the presence of both CMV infection and matching HLA type. Study-wide results and caveats: The cumulative frequency of public TCR beta families identified carriers of CMV plus the relevant HLA. HLA-C-restricted CMV clonotypes gave the most frequent clonotype in two of eight donors.

The germline gives CDR1 MDHEN, CDR2 SYDVKM. The CDR3 consists of 14 residues. V lost 7 bases and J 0 bases, leaving 10 bases between the germline ends. Comments on this clonotype: Its antigen is as yet unknown.

TCRdb passed the reads through MiXCR, listing each CDR3 protein once. The table includes some 280,000 distinct CDR3 sequences, approximately 13% detected once. The chain is built from TRBV28 and TRBJ1-3; possibly TRBD1 for D (5 bases). The TCR sequence derives from a human donor in good health (CMV status not recorded). Some clones in this sample may be carry-over from other donors' samples. The source material was PBMCs. The CDR3 loop is CASTMGGSGNTIYF. The CDR3 region has the DNA TGTGCCAGCACCATGGGGGGCTCTGGAAACACCATATATTTT.